What follows is one TCR beta chain and its context. The data originate from a study of cytomegalovirus exposure and HLA in healthy donors. The germline V gene has CDR1 SGHTA and CDR2 FQGTGA. The CDR3 sequence is 13 residues long. Trimming left V 0 bases short and J 0 bases short, with 3 bases between. Use of 60 Vbeta and 13 Jbeta primers characterized the PCR. Profiling relied on immunoSEQ multiplex PCR, and the TCRdb table lists in-frame clones only, not all of them. Its listing shows tens of thousands of clones. The chain links TRBV7-3 to TRBJ2-7, with no clear D. The sample was PBMCs. The TCR was taken from a man aged 45-65 years in good health and CMV-seropositive. CDR3 in amino acids: CASSLTSSYEQYF. The CDR3, as DNA: TGTGCCAGCAGCTTAACGAGCTCCTACGAGCAGTACTTC.